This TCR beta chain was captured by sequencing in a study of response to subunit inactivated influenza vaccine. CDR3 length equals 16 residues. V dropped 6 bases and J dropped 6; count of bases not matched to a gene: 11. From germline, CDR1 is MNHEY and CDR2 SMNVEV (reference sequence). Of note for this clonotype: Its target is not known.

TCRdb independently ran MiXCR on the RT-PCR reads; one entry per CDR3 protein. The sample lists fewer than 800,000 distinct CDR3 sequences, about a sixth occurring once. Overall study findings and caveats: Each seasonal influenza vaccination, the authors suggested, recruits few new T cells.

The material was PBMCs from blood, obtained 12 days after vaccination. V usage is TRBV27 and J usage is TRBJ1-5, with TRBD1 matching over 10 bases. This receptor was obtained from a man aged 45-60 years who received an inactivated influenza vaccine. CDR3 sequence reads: CASRPTGTGEAQPQHF. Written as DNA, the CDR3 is TGTGCCAGCAGACCGACCGGGACAGGGGAGGCTCAGCCCCAGCATTTT.